A single sample gave rise to the 29 T cell receptor beta chains below, sequenced in a study of blood T cells in healthy people across ages. It was with a sample-barcoded 5' primer and a J-beta primer mix that a second PCR of about 6 to 12 cycles was run. TCRdb re-called the 5' RACE reads with MiXCR, one entry per CDR3 protein. The sample has about 650,000 distinct CDR3 sequences, roughly half seen once. The sequencing input was blood. These receptors were taken from a woman at least 80 years old in good health.

This chain joins TRBV3-1 and TRBJ2-3; possibly TRBD2 for D (6 bases). Germline V gives CDR1 LGHDT, CDR2 YNNKEL (reference sequence). This CDR3 is 15 amino acids long. V lost 3 bases and J lost 0, with 10 bases in between. CDR3 sequence (DNA): TGTGCCAGCAGCCAGCGGGGAAAAAGCACAGATACGCAGTATTTT. Protein: CASSQRGKSTDTQYF.

The count of this clonotype is one. This could be a read error, since a much larger clone is one nucleotide away. The rearrangement uses TRBV10-3 and TRBJ2-7; D tentatively fits TRBD1 or TRBD2 (5 bases each). V shed 7 bases and J shed 0 bases, with 13 bases lying between them. The CDR3 loop spans 14 amino acids. Germline V lookup: CDR1 ENHRY, CDR2 SYGVKD. The CDR3 here is CAITRGTSSYEQYF. CDR3 in DNA: TGTGCCATCACCCGGGGCACCTCCTCCTACGAGCAGTACTTC.

Comment on this clonotype: This may be a read error, as it is one base from a much larger clone. V and J are TRBV2 and TRBJ2-1, with a weak D call TRBD1 (5 bases). The CDR3 totals 13 residues. Germline V gene sequence: CDR1 SNHLY, CDR2 FYNNEI. The V end lost 6 bases, the J end lost 5 bases, and 11 bases lay between the germline ends. The CDR3 DNA reads TGTGCCAGCAGAGTGGGGCCCAACAATGAGCAGTTCTTC. Translated: CASRVGPNNEQFF. Supplemented by reference TRBV2 and TRBJ2-1, the full variable domain reads EPEVTQTPSHQVTQMGQEVILRCVPISNHLYFYWYRQILGQKVEFLVSFYNNEISEKSEIFDDQFSVERPDGSNFTLKIRSTKLEDSAMYFCASRVGPNNEQFFGPGTRLTVL.

This chain links TRBV11-2 with TRBJ2-2, with 14 nucleotides matching TRBD2. Germline assignment: CDR1 SGHAT and CDR2 FQNNGV. The V segment lost 5 bases and the J segment 1 base; nucleotides outside the gene matches: 9. The CDR3 has 19 residues. The CDR3 here is CASSGDEGLAGGNTGELFF. The CDR3 DNA sequence: TGTGCCAGCAGCGGCGATGAAGGACTAGCGGGGGGGAACACCGGGGAGCTGTTTTTT.

The rearrangement joins TRBV27 to TRBJ2-5; maybe TRBD1 (5 bases). Trimming shortened V by 3 bases and J by 4 bases, and 18 bases separated the two germline ends. The CDR3 consists of 16 residues. CDR1 and CDR2 from the germline V gene are MNHEY and SMNVEV (reference sequence). CDR3 residues: CASSFGHPRSLETQYF. CDR3 nucleotides: TGTGCCAGCAGTTTCGGACACCCGAGAAGTCTAGAGACCCAGTACTTC.

The chain uses TRBV27 and TRBJ2-3, with a weak D call TRBD1 (7 bases). V dropped 5 bases and J dropped 0 bases, with 15 bases sitting between them. The CDR3 consists of 16 residues. Germline CDR1 is MNHEY and CDR2 is SMNVEV (reference sequence). The CDR3 region is CASSRSGGSSTDTQYF. The CDR3 region has the DNA TGTGCCAGCAGTCGCTCAGGGGGGTCTAGCACAGATACGCAGTATTTT.

This clonotype appeared a single time. The J gene is TRBJ2-1, the V gene TRBV2; TRBD2 matches 11 bases. J gave up 7 bases and V 3 bases, and 5 bases lay outside the gene matches. The germline CDR1 and CDR2 sequences are SNHLY and FYNNEI. The CDR3 is made up of 15 amino acids. The CDR3 region has the DNA TGTGCCAGCAGTGAGAGTATAGCGGGAGGGAATGAGCAGTTCTTC. The encoded protein is CASSESIAGGNEQFF.

Remarks on this clonotype: A much more abundant neighbour one base away suggests this may be a read error. The chain uses TRBV5-1 and TRBJ2-1, with TRBD2 matching 7 bases. After removal of 0 bases from V and 6 bases from J, the junction contained 6 bases not matched to a gene. The germline gives CDR1 SGHRS, CDR2 YFSETQ. The CDR3 spans 15 residues. In DNA form, the CDR3 reads TGCGCCAGCAGCTTGGTGGCAGGGAGGGGCAATGAGCAGTTCTTC. Translation: CASSLVAGRGNEQFF.

In its sample, this clonotype was seen many times. The rearrangement links TRBV27 to TRBJ2-3; the D call may be TRBD1 or TRBD2 (5 bases each). Germline V gene data show CDR1 as MNHEY and CDR2 as SMNVEV (reference sequence). V was clipped by 5 bases and J by 0 bases, with 12 bases between them. CDR3 size: 15 residues. This CDR3 reads CASSTPGRSTDTQYF. The CDR3 nucleotides read TGTGCCAGCAGTACCCCGGGACGTAGCACAGATACGCAGTATTTT.

The rearrangement links TRBV7-2 to TRBJ2-1; possibly TRBD1 for D (6 bases). The last part of the DNA fits TRBJ2-7 better; the J call may be wrong. CDR1 is SGHTA and CDR2 is FQGNSA in the germline V gene. The CDR3 contains 17 residues. The CDR3 here is CASSWLRDINSYNEQYF. In DNA form, the CDR3 reads TGTGCCAGCAGCTGGCTCCGGGACATAAACTCCTACAATGAGCAGTACTTC.

Ten or more counts support this clonotype. The chain employs TRBV3-1 and TRBJ2-1, with 9 nucleotides matching TRBD1. This CDR3 has 15 amino acids. In germline, CDR1 is LGHDT, CDR2 YNNKEL (reference sequence). Unmatched junction bases numbered 4, after V lost 4 bases and J lost 3 bases. The CDR3: CASSPGTGYYNEQFF. In nucleotides, the CDR3 is TGTGCCAGCAGCCCCGGGACAGGGTACTACAATGAGCAGTTCTTC.

This clonotype came up a few times. This rearrangement joins TRBV7-9 to TRBJ1-1; D unresolved. Trimming cost V 3 bases and J 1 base, with 9 bases left between them. CDR3 length: 14 residues. Germline V lookup: CDR1 SEHNR, CDR2 FQNEAQ (reference sequence). The CDR3 here is CASSFYSKNTEAFF. As DNA, the CDR3 is TGTGCCAGCAGCTTTTACAGTAAGAACACTGAAGCTTTCTTT. The full variable domain, in which reference TRBV7-9 and TRBJ1-1 provide the parts outside the CDR3, is DTGVSQNPRHKITKRGQNVTFRCDPISEHNRLYWYRQTLGQGPEFLTYFQNEAQLEKSRLLSDRFSAERPKGSFSTLEIQRTEQGDSAMYLCASSFYSKNTEAFFGQGTRLTVV.

This rearrangement joins TRBV20-1 to TRBJ2-5; D may match TRBD1 or TRBD2 (6 bases each). The CDR3 is 13 residues long. Per germline, CDR1 DFQATT and CDR2 SNEGSKA (reference sequence). V was cut by 6 bases and J by 2 bases, with 13 bases left in between. CDR3 sequence: CSAGGGGQETQYF. CDR3 coding DNA: TGCAGTGCAGGTGGAGGGGGTCAAGAGACCCAGTACTTC.

This clonotype was seen repeatedly, ten times or more. J is TRBJ2-1 and V is TRBV13, with 10 bases identical to TRBD2. The CDR3 spans 16 residues. The ends lost 5 bases at V and 4 bases at J; junction bases unmatched: 8. The germline V gene encodes CDR1 PRHDT and CDR2 FYEKMQ (reference sequence). The CDR3 spells CASSPPWTSGYNEQFF. CDR3 DNA sequence: TGTGCCAGCAGCCCCCCCTGGACTAGCGGTTACAATGAGCAGTTCTTC.

This chain connects TRBV29-1 to TRBJ2-5, with D unresolved. Trimming stripped 8 bases from V and 3 bases from J, with 10 bases between. In germline, CDR1 is SQVTM, CDR2 ANQGSEA. The CDR3 sequence is 11 residues long. The CDR3 DNA follows: TGCAGCCCGAAGTTCAAAGAGACCCAGTACTTC. This gives the protein CSPKFKETQYF.

The chain couples TRBV28 to TRBJ2-5; D is unclear. Germline lookup yields CDR1 MDHEN and CDR2 SYDVKM. The CDR3 has 12 residues. The V gene lost 4 bases and the J gene lost 13 bases, with 16 bases spanning the gap. This CDR3 reads CASSSPPDPWYF. For the CDR3, the DNA is TGTGCCAGCAGTTCCCCACCGGACCCCTGGTACTTC.

Ten or more counts support this clonotype. This chain joins TRBV27 and TRBJ1-2; D is unresolved. V gave up 6 bases and J gave up 4 bases, with 12 bases separating them. There are 13 residues in the CDR3. The germline gives CDR1 MNHEY, CDR2 SMNVEV (reference sequence). In DNA, the CDR3 is TGTGCCAGCAGCCCCTCAAGATCCTATGGCTACACCTTC. Its protein is CASSPSRSYGYTF.

This clonotype has ten or more counts. V gene TRBV4-1 combines with J gene TRBJ2-3, with no clear D. Trimming removed 4 bases from V and 4 bases from J, with 15 bases in between. There are 15 residues in the CDR3. Germline V gene sequence: CDR1 MGHRA, CDR2 YSYEKL. The CDR3 sequence is CASSLRTGTSDTQYF. The DNA of the CDR3 is TGCGCCAGCAGCCTACGGACCGGTACCTCAGATACGCAGTATTTT.

This clonotype appeared many times. This may arise from a read error, as a much more abundant clone is one base away. The V and J genes are TRBV6-5 and TRBJ2-5; D is ambiguous. The better agreement between TRBJ2-7 and the DNA end casts doubt on the J call. Per germline, CDR1 MNHEY and CDR2 SVGAGI. This CDR3 is 12 amino acids long. The CDR3 DNA is TGTGCCAGCAGTTACTCGCGAACCGAGCAGTACTTC. Protein product: CASSYSRTEQYF.

The chain couples TRBV7-9 to TRBJ2-7; D may be TRBD1 (5 bases). The DNA end lines up better with TRBJ2-5; the J call may be wrong. Germline V lookup: CDR1 SEHNR, CDR2 FQNEAQ (reference sequence). This CDR3 spans 14 amino acids. CDR3 amino acids: CASSLIAGWETQYF. The CDR3 nucleotides read TGTGCCAGCAGCTTAATCGCAGGGTGGGAGACCCAGTACTTC.

The V call is TRBV3-1, the J call TRBJ2-5; TRBD2 matches at 12 bases. The germline V gene encodes CDR1 LGHDT and CDR2 YNNKEL (reference sequence). The junction had 7 bases not matched to a gene; V was cut back by 0 bases and J by 2 bases. The length of the CDR3 is 18 residues. This CDR3 reads CASSQERGLAGQQETQYF. The CDR3 region has the DNA TGTGCCAGCAGCCAAGAACGGGGACTAGCGGGCCAGCAAGAGACCCAGTACTTC.

This clonotype was seen repeatedly, ten times or more. The rearrangement uses TRBV10-3 and TRBJ2-3; D is unclear. Trimming stripped 8 bases from V and 4 bases from J, with 19 bases between. The germline V gene encodes CDR1 ENHRY and CDR2 SYGVKD. This CDR3 has 15 amino acids. In nucleotides, the CDR3 is TGTGCCATCGGGCTCAATAGGGCTGGTCCAGATACGCAGTATTTT. Its protein is CAIGLNRAGPDTQYF.

J is TRBJ2-3 and V is TRBV29-1; 7 bases map to TRBD1. CDR1 and CDR2 from the germline V gene are SQVTM and ANQGSEA. This CDR3 spans 14 amino acids. The junction had 6 bases not matched to a gene; V was cut back by 4 bases and J by 2 bases. Written as DNA, the CDR3 is TGCAGCGTTGGGACAGGCCTTTTCACAGATACGCAGTATTTT. Its protein product is CSVGTGLFTDTQYF.

CDR3 coding DNA: TGTGCCAGCAGCTGCTCAGGGGGTCCGGAGCCCCAGCATTTT. Translation: CASSCSGGPEPQHF. The chain couples TRBV7-2 to TRBJ1-5, with TRBD1 identical over 7 bases. The CDR3 has 14 amino acids. V was pared by 4 bases and J by 8 bases, with 8 bases of the junction left unmatched. Per the germline V gene, CDR1 is SGHTA and CDR2 is FQGNSA.

As concerns this clonotype: At one end the junction does not follow the germline gene, possibly because of a read error. The gene calls are TRBV3-1 and TRBJ1-2; weak D call: TRBD1 (6 bases). There are 13 residues in the CDR3. Germline V gives CDR1 LGHDT, CDR2 YNNKEL (reference sequence). CDR3 nucleotides: TGCGCCAGCAGCCAAGTAGGGGGCTATGGCTACACCTTC. Residues: CASSQVGGYGYTF.

At least ten counts were recorded for this clonotype. V and J are TRBV7-3 and TRBJ2-3; TRBD1 matches 10 bases. The V segment lost 4 bases and the J segment 3 bases; nucleotides outside the gene matches: 7. CDR1 and CDR2 from the germline V gene are SGHTA and FQGTGA. The CDR3 is 16 amino acids. This CDR3 reads CASSSKTGGSTDTQYF. The CDR3 DNA sequence: TGTGCCAGCAGCTCTAAGACAGGGGGCTCAACAGATACGCAGTATTTT.

This chain joins TRBV7-2 and TRBJ2-3; 12 bases line up with TRBD2. The germline V gene has CDR1 SGHTA and CDR2 FQGNSA. With 4 bases clipped from V and 4 bases from J, the junction kept 6 bases outside the gene matches. This CDR3 spans 16 amino acids. The CDR3: CASSSGLAGFADTQYF. The CDR3 nucleotides are TGTGCCAGCAGCTCAGGACTAGCGGGATTTGCAGATACGCAGTATTTT.

Many counts were recorded for this clonotype. V and J are TRBV5-1 and TRBJ2-3, with D perhaps TRBD1 or TRBD2 (5 bases each). Trimming took 2 bases from V and 5 from J, leaving 9 bases between them. Looked up from germline, CDR1 is SGHRS and CDR2 is YFSETQ. This CDR3 has 13 residues. In DNA form, the CDR3 reads TGCGCCAGCAGCTTCTGGGGACGAGATACGCAGTATTTT. It specifies CASSFWGRDTQYF.

The rearrangement joins TRBV20-1 to TRBJ2-4, with D unresolved. The length of the CDR3 is 14 residues. V lost 1 base and J lost 2, with 9 bases in between. Germline CDR1 and CDR2: DFQATT and SNEGSKA (reference sequence). The CDR3 loop is CSARVGGSKNIQYF. The CDR3 DNA follows: TGCAGTGCTAGAGTGGGCGGATCCAAAAACATTCAGTACTTC.